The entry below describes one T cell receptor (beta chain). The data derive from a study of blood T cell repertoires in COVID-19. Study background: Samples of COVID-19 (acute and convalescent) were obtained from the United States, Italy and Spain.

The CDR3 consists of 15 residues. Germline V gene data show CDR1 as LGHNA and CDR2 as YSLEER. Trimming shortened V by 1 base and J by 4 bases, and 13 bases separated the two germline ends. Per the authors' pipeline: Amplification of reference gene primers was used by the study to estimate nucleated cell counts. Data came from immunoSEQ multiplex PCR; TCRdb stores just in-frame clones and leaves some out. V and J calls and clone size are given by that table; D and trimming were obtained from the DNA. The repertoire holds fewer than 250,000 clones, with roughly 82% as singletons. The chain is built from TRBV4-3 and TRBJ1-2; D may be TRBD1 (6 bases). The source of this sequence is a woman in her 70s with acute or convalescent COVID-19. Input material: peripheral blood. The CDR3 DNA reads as TGCGCCAGCAGCCAAGCCCCAGGGGCCGGCTATGGCTACACCTTC. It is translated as CASSQAPGAGYGYTF.